The clone carrying this T cell receptor beta chain was seen a handful of times. Its matching antigen is unknown. The data were taken from a study of beta chain features in type 1 diabetes. The V gene's germline CDR1 is SGHRS and CDR2 YFSETQ. This CDR3 region has 15 residues. V was trimmed by 2 bases and J by 2 bases, leaving 12 bases between them. All of the isolated RNA was reverse transcribed, so expressed TCRB transcripts were sequenced. Clones were sequenced by immunoSEQ multiplex PCR, and TCRdb holds only the in-frame ones, with some missing. This sample has some 370,000 clones, with around 9.6% found just once. General observations from the study: There was a moderate but significant shortening of TCRB CDR3s in all four CD4+ subsets of Type 1 diabetes patients.

Every donor provided one heparinised blood draw, which averaged about 120 mL. The clonotype originates from a man younger than 45 with type 1 diabetes. Sequencing input: central memory CD4+ T cells from blood. The chain uses TRBV5-1 and TRBJ2-3, with D possibly matching TRBD1 (5 bases). CDR3 nucleotide sequence: TGCGCCAGCAGCTTCGGTCGGACATCCACAGATACGCAGTATTTT. This encodes CASSFGRTSTDTQYF.